This TCR beta chain derives from a study of blood T cell repertoires in COVID-19. Method: immunoSEQ multiplex PCR; TCRdb's copy keeps in-frame clones and lacks some. The sample has 230,000 or so clones, around 87% seen once; the top ten hold roughly 2%. The CDR3 is 15 residues long. Germline lookup yields CDR1 SGHNT and CDR2 YYREEE (reference sequence). The V segment lost 6 bases and the J segment 3 bases; nucleotides outside the gene matches: 8. The sequenced sample consisted of peripheral blood. This chain connects TRBV5-4 to TRBJ2-2, with 7 nucleotides matching TRBD2. This receptor was obtained from a woman aged 60 to 75 with COVID-19, enrolled during active disease. The CDR3 protein is CASNTARGDTGELFF. The DNA of the CDR3 is TGTGCCAGCAACACGGCTCGGGGGGACACCGGGGAGCTGTTTTTT.